The next 24 T cell receptor beta chains were all read from a single sample in a study of CD8 T cells in Susac syndrome. RNA in amounts of roughly 0.5 to 1 ug was reverse transcribed with random hexamers. TCRdb re-called the immunoSEQ multiplex PCR reads with MiXCR, one entry per CDR3 protein. The sample shows about 24,000 distinct CDR3 sequences, around 93% of them seen only once. The sequenced material came from CD8+ T cells from PBMCs. Receptors were obtained from a human donor with Susac syndrome.

A few counts support this clonotype. The rearrangement uses TRBV5-6 and TRBJ2-3; D is unresolved. V dropped 2 bases and J dropped 2 bases, with 0 bases sitting between them. The CDR3 runs 11 residues. The germline V gene has CDR1 SGHDT and CDR2 YYEEEE. Written as DNA, the CDR3 is TGTGCCAGCAGCTTCACAGATACGCAGTATTTT. This gives the protein CASSFTDTQYF.

V gene TRBV14 combines with J gene TRBJ1-1; 11 bases line up with TRBD1. Germline V gene sequence: CDR1 SGHDN, CDR2 FVKESK. The CDR3 runs to 16 residues. Losses at the gene ends were 4 bases for V and 6 bases for J; bases not matched to a gene: 10. The CDR3 loop reads CASSPRDRGIFAEAFF. The CDR3 bases are TGTGCCAGCAGCCCCCGGGACAGGGGGATTTTCGCTGAAGCTTTCTTT. The entire variable domain, with the rest obtained from reference TRBV14 and TRBJ1-1, is as follows: EAGVTQFPSHSVIEKGQTVTLRCDPISGHDNLYWYRRVMGKEIKFLLHFVKESKQDESGMPNNRFLAERTGGTYSTLKVQPAELEDSGVYFCASSPRDRGIFAEAFFGQGTRLTVV.

This clonotype has just one count. The chain couples TRBV2 to TRBJ2-2; either TRBD1 or TRBD2 may fit D (5 bases each). The V end was cut by 9 bases, the J end by 3 bases, with 11 bases between. Germline CDR1 is SNHLY and CDR2 is FYNNEI. This CDR3 comprises 13 residues. In nucleotides, the CDR3 is TGTGCCAGTCAGGGACGGTACACCGGGGAGCTGTTTTTT. This sequence encodes CASQGRYTGELFF.

V is TRBV4-3 and J is TRBJ2-1, with a tentative D call TRBD1 (7 bases). The CDR3 sequence is 16 residues long. The V end lost 1 base, the J end lost 2 bases, and 12 bases lay between the germline ends. Germline V gene lookup returns CDR1 LGHNA and CDR2 YSLEER. CDR3 nucleotide sequence: TGCGCCAGCAGCCAAGGAGCAGGGGGGACCTACAATGAGCAGTTCTTC. It is translated as CASSQGAGGTYNEQFF.

The genes are TRBV12-3 or TRBV12-4 and TRBJ1-2, with 9 bases identical to TRBD1. The CDR3 extends over 14 amino acids. Unmatched junction bases numbered 3, after V lost 5 bases and J lost 2 bases. The DNA of the CDR3 is TGTGCCAGCAGTCCCGGGACAGGGAACTATGGCTACACCTTC. Translating it yields CASSPGTGNYGYTF.

This clonotype was detected only once. V is TRBV28 and J is TRBJ1-6; D is perhaps TRBD1 (5 bases). This CDR3 contains 17 residues. Per germline, CDR1 MDHEN and CDR2 SYDVKM. Trimming took 2 bases from V and 0 from J, leaving 11 bases between them. The CDR3 loop is CASSLRAGSSYNSPLHF. CDR3 sequence (DNA): TGTGCCAGCAGTTTAAGGGCAGGGAGCTCCTATAATTCACCCCTCCACTTT.

The rearrangement links TRBV12-3 or TRBV12-4 to TRBJ2-7, with D possibly TRBD2 on 5 matching bases. Trimming stripped 3 bases from V and 3 bases from J, with 6 bases between. The CDR3 length is 12 residues. The CDR3, as DNA: TGTGCCAGCAGTTTTGGACTCTACGAGCAGTACTTC. As protein: CASSFGLYEQYF.

The chain links TRBV23-1 to TRBJ2-5; D gene ambiguous. TRBV23-1 is known as an ORF, though its function is uncertain. V lost 9 bases and J lost 5, with 19 bases in between. The length of the CDR3 is 14 residues. CDR3 in DNA: TGCGCCAGGATCCACAAACACCGGTGGGAGACCCAGTACTTC. Translating gives CARIHKHRWETQYF.

This chain uses TRBV2 with TRBJ2-3, with TRBD2 matching 12 bases. Germline V gene data show CDR1 as SNHLY and CDR2 as FYNNEI. The CDR3 contains 16 residues. V was pared by 6 bases and J by 2 bases, with 6 bases of the junction left unmatched. The CDR3 bases are TGTGCCAGCAGGCCCGGACTAGCGGGATACACAGATACGCAGTATTTT. Protein product: CASRPGLAGYTDTQYF.

This chain connects TRBV5-8 to TRBJ2-5; D remains ambiguous. Germline V gene sequence: CDR1 SGHTS, CDR2 YDEGEE. The V end lost 0 bases, the J end lost 0 bases, and 15 bases lay between the germline ends. The CDR3 runs 17 residues. The CDR3 loop is CASSLGIDTRYQETQYF. Written as DNA, the CDR3 is TGTGCCAGCAGCTTGGGGATCGACACCCGGTACCAAGAGACCCAGTACTTC.

Only one count was recorded for this clonotype. The chain links TRBV7-9 to TRBJ2-7, with TRBD2 matching 11 bases. Germline CDR1 reads SEHNR; CDR2 reads FQNEAQ (reference sequence). The CDR3 runs 16 residues. Germline trimming cut 4 bases from V and 2 bases from J; bases unmatched to any gene: 7. CDR3 nucleotides: TGTGCCAGCAGCTACTCCGGGACTAGCGGAACCTACGAGCAGTACTTC. Translation gives CASSYSGTSGTYEQYF.

This clonotype has just one count. The chain recombines TRBV30 with TRBJ2-1; weak D call: TRBD2 (6 bases). V shed 0 bases and J shed 14 bases, with 14 bases lying between them. This CDR3 spans 12 amino acids. CDR1 is GTSNPN and CDR2 is SVGIG in the germline V gene (reference sequence). The CDR3 spells CAWSVQEGVEFF. CDR3 sequence (DNA): TGTGCCTGGAGTGTACAGGAGGGAGTGGAGTTCTTC.

The V and J genes are TRBV28 and TRBJ2-2; D is tentatively TRBD1 or TRBD2 (5 bases each). The V and J ends lost 9 bases and 6 bases respectively, with 17 bases between them. The V gene's germline CDR1 is MDHEN and CDR2 SYDVKM. The CDR3 has 14 amino acids. CDR3 DNA sequence: TGTGCCAGTTCGGTGGGGGTGGTCGCCGGGGAGCTGTTTTTT. Residues: CASSVGVVAGELFF.

This clonotype was observed a few times. V gene TRBV15 combines with J gene TRBJ2-6, with D unresolved. V was clipped by 1 base and J by 2 bases, with 6 bases between them. Germline assignment: CDR1 LNHNV and CDR2 YYDKDF (reference sequence). The CDR3 sequence is 15 residues long. CDR3 nucleotides: TGTGCCACCAGCAGAGCGGCGACTGGGGCCAACGTCCTGACTTTC. It is translated as CATSRAATGANVLTF.

The chain is built from TRBV20-1 and TRBJ2-5; tentatively, D is TRBD1 (6 bases). CDR3 length: 14 residues. V was pared by 5 bases and J by 5 bases, with 18 bases between. The germline gives CDR1 DFQATT, CDR2 SNEGSKA (reference sequence). In DNA form, the CDR3 reads TGCAGTGCTGGACCGACAGGCCGAAGGGAGACCCAGTACTTC. Protein sequence: CSAGPTGRRETQYF.

In this sample, this clonotype turned up once. The V call is TRBV6-1, the J call TRBJ2-2; 11 positions agree with TRBD1. The germline V gene encodes CDR1 MNHNS and CDR2 SASEGT. The CDR3 spans 18 residues. The J segment lost 3 bases and the V segment lost 6 bases, leaving 12 bases of the junction unmatched. DNA for the CDR3: TGTGCCAGCAGCCCCGGGACAGGGGGTTCATACTACACCGGGGAGCTGTTTTTT. Protein: CASSPGTGGSYYTGELFF.

This clonotype was found once. The chain is built from TRBV20-1 and TRBJ1-6; tentatively, D is TRBD1 (5 bases). The CDR3 totals 17 residues. With 3 bases removed from V and 4 bases from J, the gap between germline ends came to 19 bases. Germline lookup yields CDR1 DFQATT and CDR2 SNEGSKA (reference sequence). The CDR3 DNA is TGCAGTGCTAGGGCCAAAGTGGCCGGGGGATATAATTCACCCCTCCACTTT. The encoded protein is CSARAKVAGGYNSPLHF.

Only a few counts were recorded for this clonotype. V is TRBV24-1 and J is TRBJ2-7; D not resolved. Per the germline V gene, CDR1 is KGHDR and CDR2 is SFDVKD. The CDR3 loop spans 11 amino acids. V shed 9 bases and J shed 4 bases, with 9 bases lying between them. The CDR3 nucleotides are TGTGCCACCCTAATGGGATACGAGCAGTACTTC. Amino acid sequence: CATLMGYEQYF.

In this sample, this clonotype turned up a few times. V usage is TRBV5-4 and J usage is TRBJ2-5; no clear D. The CDR3 totals 13 residues. Germline V gives CDR1 SGHNT, CDR2 YYREEE (reference sequence). V gave up 2 bases and J gave up 7 bases, with 12 bases separating them. The CDR3 nucleotides read TGTGCCAGCAGCTTCTGGGGATTTGGGACCCAGTACTTC. Residues: CASSFWGFGTQYF.

This clonotype showed up just once. The rearrangement uses TRBV13 and TRBJ1-1; D is perhaps TRBD1 (5 bases). The V and J ends lost 0 bases and 0 bases respectively, with 14 bases between them. CDR3 length: 17 amino acids. The germline gives CDR1 PRHDT, CDR2 FYEKMQ (reference sequence). The CDR3 DNA sequence: TGTGCCAGCAGCTTAGGCTTCCCAGGGACGTTGAACACTGAAGCTTTCTTT. Translated: CASSLGFPGTLNTEAFF. Complete variable domain (other parts from reference TRBV13 and TRBJ1-1): AAGVIQSPRHLIKEKRETATLKCYPIPRHDTVYWYQQGPGQDPQFLISFYEKMQSDKGSIPDRFSAQQFSDYHSELNMSSLELGDSALYFCASSLGFPGTLNTEAFFGQGTRLTVV.

The chain uses TRBV6-1 and TRBJ2-7; maybe TRBD2 (7 bases). The CDR3 is 17 amino acids. V lost 4 bases, J lost 7 bases, and 26 bases lay in between. Germline lookup yields CDR1 MNHNS and CDR2 SASEGT. In DNA, the CDR3 is TGTGCCAGCAGTGCGACATTATCCGGACAGACGGGAGGAGAGCAGTACTTC. The encoded protein is CASSATLSGQTGGEQYF.

J is TRBJ1-3 and V is TRBV4-2, with D hard to call. Per the germline V gene, CDR1 is LGHNA and CDR2 is YNFKEQ. CDR3 length: 12 amino acids. Trimming pared 1 base from V and 11 bases from J, leaving 9 bases between. The DNA of the CDR3 is TGTGCCAGCAGCCAAGCTACGGGATCCATATATTTT. The encoded protein is CASSQATGSIYF.

The gene calls are TRBV5-6 and TRBJ2-6; D is ambiguous. The CDR3 has 14 amino acids. Trimming cost V 2 bases and J 2 bases, with 5 bases left between them. Germline assignment: CDR1 SGHDT and CDR2 YYEEEE. The CDR3 coding sequence is TGTGCCAGCAGCTTCTTTACTGGGGCCAACGTCCTGACTTTC. This gives the protein CASSFFTGANVLTF.

The chain joins TRBV24-1 to TRBJ2-1; no reliable D call. V lost 8 bases and J 1 base, leaving 8 bases between the germline ends. Germline CDR1 is KGHDR and CDR2 is SFDVKD. The CDR3 is made up of 13 amino acids. CDR3 sequence (DNA): TGTGCCACCATGGGCAGATCCTACAATGAGCAGTTCTTC. This encodes CATMGRSYNEQFF.